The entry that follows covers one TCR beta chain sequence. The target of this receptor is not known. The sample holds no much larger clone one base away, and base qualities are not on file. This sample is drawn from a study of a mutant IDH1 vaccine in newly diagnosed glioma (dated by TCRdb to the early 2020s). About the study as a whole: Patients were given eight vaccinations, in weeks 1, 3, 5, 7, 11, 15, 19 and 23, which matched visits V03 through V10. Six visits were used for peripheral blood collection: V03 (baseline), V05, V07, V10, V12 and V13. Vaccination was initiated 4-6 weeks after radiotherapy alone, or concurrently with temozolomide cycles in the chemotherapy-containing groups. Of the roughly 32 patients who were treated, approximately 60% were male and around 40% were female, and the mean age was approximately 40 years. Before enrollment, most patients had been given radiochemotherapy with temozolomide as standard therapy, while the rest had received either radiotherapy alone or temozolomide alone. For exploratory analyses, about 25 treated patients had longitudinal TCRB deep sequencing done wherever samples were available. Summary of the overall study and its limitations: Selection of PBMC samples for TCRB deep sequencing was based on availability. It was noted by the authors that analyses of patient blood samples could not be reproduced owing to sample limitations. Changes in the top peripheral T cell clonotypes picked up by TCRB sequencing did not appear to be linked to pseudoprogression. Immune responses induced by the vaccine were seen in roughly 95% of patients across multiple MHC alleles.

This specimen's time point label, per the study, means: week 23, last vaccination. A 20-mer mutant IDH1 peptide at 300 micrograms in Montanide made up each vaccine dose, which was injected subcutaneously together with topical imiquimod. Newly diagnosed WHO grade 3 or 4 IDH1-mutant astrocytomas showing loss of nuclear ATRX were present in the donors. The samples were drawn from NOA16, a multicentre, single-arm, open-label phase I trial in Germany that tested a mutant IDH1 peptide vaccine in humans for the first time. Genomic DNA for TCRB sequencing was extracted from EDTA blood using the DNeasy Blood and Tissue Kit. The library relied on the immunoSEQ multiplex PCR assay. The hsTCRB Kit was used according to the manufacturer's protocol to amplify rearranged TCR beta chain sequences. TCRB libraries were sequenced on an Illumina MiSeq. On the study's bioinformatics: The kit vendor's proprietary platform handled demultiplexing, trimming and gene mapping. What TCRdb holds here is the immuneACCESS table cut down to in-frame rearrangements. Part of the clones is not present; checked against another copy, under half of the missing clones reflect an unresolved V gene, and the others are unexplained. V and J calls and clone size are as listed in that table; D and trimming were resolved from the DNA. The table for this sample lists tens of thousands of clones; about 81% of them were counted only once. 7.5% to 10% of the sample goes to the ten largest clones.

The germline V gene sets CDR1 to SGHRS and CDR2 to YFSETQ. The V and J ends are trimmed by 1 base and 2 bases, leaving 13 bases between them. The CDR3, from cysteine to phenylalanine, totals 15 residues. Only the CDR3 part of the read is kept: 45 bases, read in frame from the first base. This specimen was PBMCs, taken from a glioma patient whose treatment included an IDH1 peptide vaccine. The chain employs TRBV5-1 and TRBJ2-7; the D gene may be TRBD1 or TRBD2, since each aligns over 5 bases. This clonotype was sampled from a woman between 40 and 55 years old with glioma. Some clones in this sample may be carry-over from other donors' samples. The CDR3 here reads CASSLTGDGAYEQYF. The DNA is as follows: TGCGCCAGCAGCTTGACCGGGGACGGGGCCTACGAGCAGTACTTC.